This T cell receptor (beta chain) was observed in a study of cytomegalovirus exposure and HLA in healthy donors. As for this clone: Its antigen is not known.

Notes on the study in general: The authors enumerated roughly 180 TCR beta chains as linked to cytomegalovirus. Whilst most TCR sequences proved rare, a subset of public TCRs occurred across many donors.

Measured with immunoSEQ multiplex PCR; TCRdb has only the in-frame clones, and not every one. The sample includes about 140,000 clones, 86% of them seen just once. The CDR3 consists of 15 residues. V was trimmed by 5 bases and J by 4 bases, leaving 20 bases between them. Germline CDR1 and CDR2: SQVTM and ANQGSEA. Separate from the approximately 670-subject first cohort was the roughly 120-subject validation cohort, to which the donors belonged. The clonotype was recovered from a man younger than 35 in good health and CMV-seronegative. Sample: PBMCs. The chain combines TRBV29-1 with TRBJ1-1; D not certain. CDR3 coding DNA: TGCAGCGTTCGAATCCCCCAGGCTTTAGGCACTGAAGCTTTCTTT. It codes for CSVRIPQALGTEAFF.